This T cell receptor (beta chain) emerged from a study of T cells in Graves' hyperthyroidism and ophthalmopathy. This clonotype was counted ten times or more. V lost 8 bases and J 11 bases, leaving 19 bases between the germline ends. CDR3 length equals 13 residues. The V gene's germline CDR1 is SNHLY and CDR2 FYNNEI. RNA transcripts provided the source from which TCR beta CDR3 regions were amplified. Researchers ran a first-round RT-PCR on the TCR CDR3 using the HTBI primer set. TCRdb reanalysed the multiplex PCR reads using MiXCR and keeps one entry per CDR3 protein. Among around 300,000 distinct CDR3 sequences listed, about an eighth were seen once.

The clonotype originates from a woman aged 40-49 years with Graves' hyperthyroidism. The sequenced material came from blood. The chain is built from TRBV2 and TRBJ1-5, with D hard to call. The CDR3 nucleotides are TGTGCCAGCCGGGCCCCCGGGTCTCATACCCAGCATTTT. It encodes CASRAPGSHTQHF.